These T cell receptor beta chains were read from a single sample in a study of cytomegalovirus exposure and HLA in healthy donors. Only in-frame clones appear in the TCRdb table, and some are missing; sequencing was by immunoSEQ multiplex PCR. Of 150,000 to 200,000 clones in the sample, about four fifths were seen once. Material for sequencing was PBMCs. The receptors here all came from a woman under 40 in good health and CMV-seropositive. CDR3s include the opening cysteine and the closing phenylalanine or tryptophan. Each record gives: J gene, clone size, V gene, D gene, CDR3 DNA, CDR3 protein. A D gene is named only where the DNA matches it firmly. Part of the rows lack a size; the others show once, few, many or a class for expanded clones.

J: TRBJ1-2
size: NA
V: TRBV5-4
D: NA
DNA: TGTGCCAGCAGCCAAGATGCAAGTACAGGCTATGGCTACACCTTC
CDR3: CASSQDASTGYGYTF

J: TRBJ1-5
size: NA
V: TRBV5-4
D: TRBD1
DNA: TGTGCCAGCAGCCTCGGACAGGGCGGCCAGCCCCAGCATTTT
CDR3: CASSLGQGGQPQHF

J: TRBJ2-7
size: NA
V: TRBV2
D: NA
DNA: TGTGCCACAGGGGCAGAGTTCTACGAGCAGTACTTC
CDR3: CATGAEFYEQYF

J: TRBJ2-5
size: NA
V: TRBV7-2
D: TRBD2
DNA: TGTGCCAGCAGCTTAGAACGCGGGGGGGGTGAGACCCAGTACTTC
CDR3: CASSLERGGGETQYF

J: TRBJ2-7
size: NA
V: TRBV28
D: NA
DNA: TGTGCCAGCAGTGCCCACAGTGGTTCTTACGAGCAGTACTTC
CDR3: CASSAHSGSYEQYF

J: TRBJ2-7
size: once
V: TRBV27
D: TRBD2
DNA: TGTGCCAGCAGTTTAGTATCCGAAGCTAGCGGGTCTATGGGCTACGAGCAGTACTTC
CDR3: CASSLVSEASGSMGYEQYF

J: TRBJ1-1
size: few
V: TRBV5-1
D: NA
DNA: TGCGCCAGCAGCTCAGGCTCCATGAACACTGAAGCTTTCTTT
CDR3: CASSSGSMNTEAFF

J: TRBJ1-1
size: NA
V: TRBV11-2
D: NA
DNA: TGTGCCAGCAGCTTAGGGACGGGGCGGGGTGTGGTTGAAGCTTTCTTT
CDR3: CASSLGTGRGVVEAFF

J: TRBJ1-5
size: few
V: TRBV19
D: NA
DNA: TGTGCCAGTAGTATTTTCCCAGGGCGTAGCAATCAGCCCCAGCATTTT
CDR3: CASSIFPGRSNQPQHF

J: TRBJ2-1
size: NA
V: TRBV7-9
D: TRBD2
DNA: TGTGCCAGCAGCTTGGGGGGACTAACCTACAATGAGCAGTTCTTC
CDR3: CASSLGGLTYNEQFF

J: TRBJ2-3
size: NA
V: TRBV9
D: TRBD1
DNA: TGTGCCAGCAGCGTACGGGACAGGGCCGATACGCAGTATTTT
CDR3: CASSVRDRADTQYF

J: TRBJ2-5
size: NA
V: TRBV2
D: NA
DNA: TGTGCCAGCAGATTAGGAGGCCCCCAAGAGACCCAGTACTTC
CDR3: CASRLGGPQETQYF

J: TRBJ2-5
size: NA
V: TRBV7-9
D: TRBD2
DNA: TGTGCCAGCAGCTACCCGACTAGCGGGGGGTCCCAGACCCAGTACTTC
CDR3: CASSYPTSGGSQTQYF

J: TRBJ1-1
size: NA
V: TRBV5-8
D: NA
DNA: TGTGCCAGCAGCCCTCGGGGGGGCTGCACTGAAGCTTTCTTT
CDR3: CASSPRGGCTEAFF

J: TRBJ2-7
size: NA
V: TRBV5-6
D: TRBD1
DNA: TGTGCCAGCAGCTTATCGGGACAGGGGGACGACGAGCAGTACTTC
CDR3: CASSLSGQGDDEQYF

J: TRBJ1-1
size: NA
V: TRBV18
D: TRBD1
DNA: TGTGCCAGCTCACCACTAAGCGCCAGGGGGCGCACGTTGGCGGCTGAAGCTTTCTTT
CDR3: CASSPLSARGRTLAAEAFF

J: TRBJ2-2
size: once
V: TRBV7-6
D: TRBD2
DNA: TGTGCCAGCAGCTTAGCCCAGACAGGACCAGGGACTAGCGGGAGTCCCGGGGAGCTGTTTTTT
CDR3: CASSLAQTGPGTSGSPGELFF

J: TRBJ1-1
size: few
V: TRBV13
D: NA
DNA: TGTGCCAGCAGCTTTGGAGGTGCGGTCGGGGCTTTCTTT
CDR3: CASSFGGAVGAFF

J: TRBJ2-1
size: NA
V: TRBV4-1
D: TRBD2
DNA: TGCGCCAGCAGCGACGTAGCGGGAGCCTACAATGAGCAGTTCTTC
CDR3: CASSDVAGAYNEQFF

J: TRBJ2-5
size: NA
V: TRBV4-1
D: NA
DNA: TGCGCCAGCAGCCAAGATCCTGAAGAGACCCAGTACTTC
CDR3: CASSQDPEETQYF

J: TRBJ2-7
size: once
V: TRBV7-2
D: TRBD2
DNA: TGTGCCAGCAGCTTACGGACTAGCGGGGTGTACGAGCAGTACTTC
CDR3: CASSLRTSGVYEQYF

J: TRBJ2-5
size: NA
V: TRBV28
D: NA
DNA: TGTGCCAGCAGTTTTCTTGCGCAAGAGACCCAGTACTTC
CDR3: CASSFLAQETQYF

J: TRBJ2-1
size: NA
V: TRBV19
D: NA
DNA: TGTGCCAGTAGTCCGATTCCAGGGGCCCCCTACAATGAGCAGTTCTTC
CDR3: CASSPIPGAPYNEQFF

J: TRBJ1-5
size: NA
V: TRBV2
D: NA
DNA: TGTGCCAGCAGTACCGGGACAATTGAACAGCCCCAGCATTTT
CDR3: CASSTGTIEQPQHF

J: TRBJ2-3
size: NA
V: TRBV9
D: TRBD2
DNA: TGTGCCAGCAGCGTAGAGGCTAGCGGAGATACGCAGTATTTT
CDR3: CASSVEASGDTQYF

J: TRBJ1-3
size: once
V: TRBV25-1
D: TRBD1
DNA: TGTGCCAGCAGAGATTCCGGGACAGGGGCTGGAAACACCATATATTTT
CDR3: CASRDSGTGAGNTIYF

J: TRBJ2-1
size: NA
V: TRBV5-1
D: TRBD2
DNA: TGCGCCAGCAATGAGGGAGGGGATGAGCAGTTCTTC
CDR3: CASNEGGDEQFF

J: TRBJ1-6
size: few
V: TRBV4-1
D: NA
DNA: TGCGCCAGCAGCCAAGACGGGACTGTTAATTCACCCCTCCACTTT
CDR3: CASSQDGTVNSPLHF

J: TRBJ2-3
size: NA
V: TRBV19
D: NA
DNA: TGTGCCAGTAGTCTTAATTCGGGGTCTCGCACAGATACGCAGTATTTT
CDR3: CASSLNSGSRTDTQYF

J: TRBJ1-1
size: NA
V: TRBV5-7
D: NA
DNA: TGTGCCAGCAGCTTGTTCGGGAACACTGAAGCTTTCTTT
CDR3: CASSLFGNTEAFF

J: TRBJ2-7
size: NA
V: TRBV2
D: TRBD2
DNA: TGTGCCAGCAGCAAAGGGAGGGGTCCCTACGAGCAGTACTTC
CDR3: CASSKGRGPYEQYF

J: TRBJ2-7
size: few
V: TRBV5-6
D: TRBD1
DNA: TGTGCCAGCAGCGGCGGGACAGGGGTCTTGTACGAGCAGTACTTC
CDR3: CASSGGTGVLYEQYF

J: TRBJ2-3
size: NA
V: TRBV18
D: NA
DNA: TGTGCCAGCTCACCGATACAGGGTTTGGCAGATACGCAGTATTTT
CDR3: CASSPIQGLADTQYF